Listed here are 13 T cell receptor beta chains from one sample, sequenced in a study of control samples from healthy donors and cancer patients. Clones were sequenced by immunoSEQ multiplex PCR, and TCRdb holds only the in-frame ones, with some missing. The sample contains about 120,000 clones, over 75% of which appear only once. The sequenced material came from blood. These receptors came from a man aged 18 to 29 in good health.

The chain recombines TRBV19 with TRBJ1-5; 8 bases match TRBD1. The germline gives CDR1 LNHDA, CDR2 SQIVND (reference sequence). This CDR3 is built from 15 residues. V lost 2 bases to trimming and J lost 7 bases; unmatched junction nucleotides: 7. For the CDR3, the DNA is TGTGCCAGTAGTATAATAGGACAGGGAGGCCAGCCCCAGCATTTT. Amino acids: CASSIIGQGGQPQHF.

The V call is TRBV30, the J call TRBJ1-5; the match to TRBD1 covers 11 bases. This CDR3 contains 17 residues. Trimming took 0 bases from V and 2 from J; bases not matched to a gene: 6. CDR1 and CDR2 from the germline V gene are GTSNPN and SVGIG (reference sequence). The CDR3 DNA follows: TGTGCCTGGAGTGTGGGGACAGGGGGAGTTGGCAATCAGCCCCAGCATTTT. It is translated as CAWSVGTGGVGNQPQHF.

The DNA for the CDR3 is TGTGCCAGCAGCGTAGTACCCAGGGAAATGTACGAGCAGTACTTC. Its protein product is CASSVVPREMYEQYF. The chain recombines TRBV9 with TRBJ2-7; perhaps TRBD1 as D (5 bases). Germline-derived CDR1 and CDR2 are SGDLS and YYNGEE. Trimming left V 0 bases short and J 4 bases short, with 14 bases between. The CDR3 extends over 15 amino acids.

The chain combines TRBV5-1 with TRBJ1-5; the D is unclear. The CDR3 consists of 15 residues. The germline CDR1 and CDR2 sequences are SGHRS and YFSETQ. V gave up 0 bases and J gave up 1 base, with 8 bases separating them. The DNA for the CDR3 is TGCGCCAGCAGCTTGGGAGGGATAAGCAATCAGCCCCAGCATTTT. This translates into CASSLGGISNQPQHF.

The chain is built from TRBV5-6 and TRBJ2-1; TRBD2 matches 12 bases. Unmatched junction bases numbered 8, after V lost 4 bases and J lost 3 bases. The length of the CDR3 is 17 residues. The V gene's germline CDR1 is SGHDT and CDR2 YYEEEE. The CDR3 sequence is CASSPRTSGNDYNEQFF. The CDR3 DNA reads as TGTGCCAGCAGCCCCCGGACTAGCGGGAACGACTACAATGAGCAGTTCTTC.

This chain connects TRBV11-3 to TRBJ2-5; 10 positions agree with TRBD2. The CDR3 is 15 amino acids. V trimming: 1 base; J trimming: 1 base; junction bases outside the gene matches: 0. Germline V gene lookup returns CDR1 SGHNT and CDR2 YENEEA. The chain's CDR3 is CASSLGTSGQETQYF. The CDR3 DNA follows: TGTGCCAGCAGCTTAGGGACTAGCGGCCAAGAGACCCAGTACTTC. Drawing the rest from reference TRBV11-3 and TRBJ2-5, the complete variable domain is EAGVVQSPRYKIIEKKQPVAFWCNPISGHNTLYWYLQNLGQGPELLIRYENEEAVDDSQLPKDRFSAERLKGVDSTLKIQPAELGDSAVYLCASSLGTSGQETQYFGPGTRLLVL.

The chain is built from TRBV21-1 and TRBJ1-5. TRBV21-1 is assigned pseudogene status. The CDR3 contains 18 residues. The CDR3 spells CASSLIWREWLGNQPQHF. As DNA, the CDR3 is TGTGCCAGCAGCCTCATTTGGCGGGAATGGCTCGGCAATCAGCCCCAGCATTTT.

This chain connects TRBV15 to TRBJ2-7; 7 bases agree with TRBD1. CDR1 is LNHNV and CDR2 is YYDKDF in the germline V gene (reference sequence). The CDR3 is 16 residues long. V trimming: 0 bases; J trimming: 4 bases; junction bases outside the gene matches: 9. CDR3 protein: CATSRDLAQGEYEQYF. The CDR3, as DNA: TGTGCCACCAGCAGAGATTTGGCGCAGGGGGAATACGAGCAGTACTTC. Supplemented by reference TRBV15 and TRBJ2-7, the full variable domain reads DAMVIQNPRYQVTQFGKPVTLSCSQTLNHNVMYWYQQKSSQAPKLLFHYYDKDFNNEADTPDNFQSRRPNTSFCFLDIRSPGLGDTAMYLCATSRDLAQGEYEQYFGPGTRLTVT.

V and J are TRBV19 and TRBJ1-2, with a possible D match to TRBD1 (5 bases). Trimming cost V 4 bases and J 6 bases, with 15 bases left between them. The CDR3 has 14 residues. CDR1 LNHDA and CDR2 SQIVND come from the germline V gene (reference sequence). The CDR3 sequence: CASSTLGLNDGYTF. The CDR3 bases are TGTGCCAGTAGTACTTTGGGACTGAACGATGGCTACACCTTC.

The chain combines TRBV19 with TRBJ1-5; no clear D. V lost 7 bases and J 7 bases, leaving 11 bases between the germline ends. Germline V gene lookup returns CDR1 LNHDA and CDR2 SQIVND (reference sequence). CDR3 size: 12 residues. The CDR3 nucleotides read TGTGCCAGTATTGGGGTAGTACAGCCCCAGCATTTT. It yields the protein CASIGVVQPQHF.

J is TRBJ1-2 and V is TRBV19; possibly TRBD1 for D (6 bases). CDR3 length: 12 residues. The germline V and J ends were trimmed by 5 bases and 7 bases, with 11 bases remaining between them. In germline, CDR1 is LNHDA, CDR2 SQIVND (reference sequence). CDR3 region: CASSVLRGGYTF. CDR3 bases: TGTGCCAGTAGTGTTCTCAGGGGTGGCTACACCTTC.

The V call is TRBV9, the J call TRBJ1-1, with 7 bases identical to TRBD1. CDR1 SGDLS and CDR2 YYNGEE come from the germline V gene. The CDR3 covers 16 residues. Trimming removed 4 bases from V and 8 bases from J; junction bases left unmatched: 17. This CDR3 reads CASSPSPGGGQSEAFF. As DNA, the CDR3 is TGTGCCAGCAGCCCCTCCCCGGGTGGGGGACAGTCGGAAGCTTTCTTT. The variable domain in full, completed from reference TRBV9 and TRBJ1-1, reads DSGVTQTPKHLITATGQRVTLRCSPRSGDLSVYWYQQSLDQGLQFLIQYYNGEERAKGNILERFSAQQFPDLHSELNLSSLELGDSALYFCASSPSPGGGQSEAFFGQGTRLTVV.

The chain is built from TRBV11-2 and TRBJ2-2; 10 bases map to TRBD2. V shed 5 bases, J shed 4 bases, and the junction held 10 bases outside the gene matches. The length of the CDR3 is 17 residues. Germline V gives CDR1 SGHAT, CDR2 FQNNGV. The CDR3 loop reads CASSPLGLAVLTGELFF. DNA of the CDR3: TGTGCCAGCAGCCCACTAGGACTAGCGGTTCTCACCGGGGAGCTGTTTTTT.